One T cell receptor beta chain is described in this entry. What this receptor recognizes is not known. Base qualities are missing; no much larger clone stands one base away. These data belong to a study of PD-1 blockade in classical Hodgkin lymphoma (dated by TCRdb to 2020 to 2021). As for the study more broadly: Nivolumab dosing was 3 mg/kg intravenously every 2 weeks, continuing until either disease progression or unacceptable toxicity. The study used TCR beta sequencing and CyTOF to define a peripheral blood immune signature of response to PD-1 blockade in classical Hodgkin lymphoma. Study-wide findings and limitations: Lower diversity was observed in patients in whom nivolumab was started less than 1 year after ASCT, and these patients were excluded from later analyses so that confounding by immune reconstitution would be avoided. A significant rise by C4D1 was seen in CD4+ but not CD8+ TCR diversity (p=0.0027 vs p=0.16), with the rise being most apparent in complete responders (p=0.02). Among trial patients, those achieving complete response had baseline diversity similar to that of newly diagnosed patients, while diversity was significantly lower in partial responders and progressors. The study was restricted to a single clinical trial cohort, and the causes of repertoire differences, possibly disease activity or prior therapy, were left undefined. Baseline TCR diversity was reported as lower in newly diagnosed patients than in healthy donors, and lower still in relapsed/refractory patients.

Genomic DNA was extracted with the Qiagen DNeasy kit from unsorted PBMCs and from negatively selected CD4+ and CD8+ fractions. TCR beta CDR3 regions were subjected to amplification by immunoSEQ multiplex PCR with primers that anneal to V and J segments. A synthetic immune receptor repertoire was used to minimize amplification bias, and any remaining bias was removed computationally after sequencing. Per the authors' processing: Repertoire diversity was quantified as the Shannon entropy index using custom Python scripts. The unsorted, CD4+ and CD8+ repertoires were each analyzed separately, with the exception of combined analyses, where CD4+ and CD8+ sequences were merged in silico. A clone was considered expanded if an increase in frequency of at least 2-fold after treatment relative to C1D1 was found, and a pseudocount of 0.5 was applied to clones undetected at baseline. Clones with 0 or 1 copy at C1D1 were classified as singleton clones, and clones with 2 or more copies were classified as non-singleton clones. Clones expanded in unsorted samples were assigned a CD4+, CD8+ or unknown annotation through matching of protein sequences in sorted samples from the same patient. Wilcoxon tests on paired samples were used to test diversity changes from C1D1 to C4D1. TCRdb provides this immuneACCESS table in a form limited to in-frame rearrangements. Some clones are lacking; in checked studies, under half of them reflect an unresolved V gene, and why the rest are absent is not known. The D gene and trimming were derived from the DNA, and the V and J assignments and clone size from that table. For this sample the table gives 50,000 to 85,000 clones, of which about two thirds were detected only once. The top ten hold 7% to 10% of the sample.

The junction shows trimming of 4 bases on V and 6 bases on J, and the gene matches do not reach 18 bases of it. Including cysteine and phenylalanine, the CDR3 has 18 amino acids. Just the 54-base CDR3 DNA is kept, in frame starting at base 1. The germline V gene specifies SGDLS as CDR1 and YYNGEE as CDR2. The sample's time point label is to be understood as: cycle 2 day 1 (C2D1) of nivolumab. Every trial patient had relapsed after autologous stem cell transplantation, and cohorts A, B and C differed in prior brentuximab vedotin exposure. The trial cohort was composed of about 60 patients with relapsed/refractory classical Hodgkin lymphoma, for whom complete response, partial response or progressive disease was recorded as best overall response. In the multi-cohort phase II CheckMate 205 trial, trial patients received single-agent nivolumab. Best overall response was determined by an independent review committee according to the 2007 International Working Group response criteria. Trial PBMCs were obtained immediately prior to nivolumab initiation (C1D1) and on therapy at cycle 2 day 1 and cycle 4 day 1. Peripheral blood was collected in 8 mL Vacutainer Cell Preparation Tubes, from which PBMCs were isolated by centrifugation and then cryopreserved.

The material sequenced was peripheral blood mononuclear cells (PBMCs), taken before the second cycle of nivolumab. The chain is assembled from TRBV9 and TRBJ2-3; 9 central nucleotides agree with TRBD1. The clonotype was recovered from a human donor with classical Hodgkin lymphoma. The encoded CDR3 is CASSTRLGTGLNDDTQYF. Here is the DNA: TGTGCCAGCAGCACGAGGTTGGGGACAGGGTTAAATGACGATACGCAGTATTTT.